The present TCR beta chain was sequenced within a study of post-analysis software for immune sequencing data. The library was made from cDNA and included unique molecular identifiers. One entry per CDR3 protein results from TCRdb running MiXCR on the PCR reads. The sample lists roughly 870,000 distinct CDR3 sequences; about 50% were seen once. On this clonotype itself: Antigen unknown.

The CDR3 runs to 14 residues. The germline gives CDR1 SGHTA, CDR2 FQGNSA. The V gene lost 2 bases and the J gene lost 4 bases, with 12 bases spanning the gap. Whole-study results and caveats: Controls significantly exceeded multiple sclerosis patients in normalized Chao1 diversity. TRBV5-6, TRBV5-1 and TRBV20-1 belonged to a set of about five TRBV segments that were more frequent in patients than controls.

This sequence originates from a girl aged 10-17 years with multiple sclerosis. The sample comprised blood. This chain joins TRBV7-2 and TRBJ2-7; D unclear. CDR3 amino acids: CASSLTWAEYEQYF. The DNA for the CDR3 is TGTGCCAGCAGCTTAACCTGGGCAGAGTACGAGCAGTACTTC.